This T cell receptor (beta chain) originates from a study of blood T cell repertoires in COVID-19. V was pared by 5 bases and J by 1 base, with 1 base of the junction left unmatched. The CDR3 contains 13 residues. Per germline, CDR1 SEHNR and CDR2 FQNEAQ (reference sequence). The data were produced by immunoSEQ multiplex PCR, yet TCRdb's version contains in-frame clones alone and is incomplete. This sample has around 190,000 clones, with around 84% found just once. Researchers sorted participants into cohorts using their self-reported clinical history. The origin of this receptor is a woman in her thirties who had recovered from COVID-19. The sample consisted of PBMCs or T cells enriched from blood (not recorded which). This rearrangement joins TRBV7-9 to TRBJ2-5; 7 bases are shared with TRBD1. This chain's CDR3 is CASSGTVQETQYF. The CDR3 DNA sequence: TGTGCCAGCAGCGGGACAGTCCAAGAGACCCAGTACTTC. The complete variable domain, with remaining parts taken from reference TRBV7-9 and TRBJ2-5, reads DTGVSQNPRHKITKRGQNVTFRCDPISEHNRLYWYRQTLGQGPEFLTYFQNEAQLEKSRLLSDRFSAERPKGSFSTLEIQRTEQGDSAMYLCASSGTVQETQYFGPGTRLLVL.